This is a list of T cell receptor beta chains from one sample in a study of early T cells in non-severe SARS-CoV-2 infection. Each CDR3 protein gets one entry after TCRdb re-called the 5' RACE reads with MiXCR. The data contain around 49,000 distinct CDR3 sequences, about 9.9% of them seen just once; the ten biggest clones take up roughly a fifth. Sequenced material: whole blood. The receptors were gathered from an adult who was a healthcare worker with PCR-confirmed SARS-CoV-2 infection or an uninfected control (not recorded which). Both conserved end residues are part of each CDR3.

v_call cdr3_length cdr3_aa
TRBV5-6 16 CASSLDMRSMNTEAFF
TRBV5-1 16 CASSLAGGTKTDTQYF
TRBV6-2/TRBV6-3 12 CASSYGTYEQYF
TRBV6-1 15 CASSEELAGAYEQYF
TRBV28 16 CASSSDPGTDTGELFF
TRBV3-1 11 CASQDSYEQYF
TRBV29-1 13 CSVQAVGAYEQYF
TRBV7-2 14 CASSSDRVSYEQYF
TRBV29-1 13 CSARAGYNQPQHF
TRBV7-3 17 CASSCIGGRANTGELFF
TRBV29-1 16 CSAGTHSPLMNTEAFF
TRBV19 15 CASSHRTPSSETQYF